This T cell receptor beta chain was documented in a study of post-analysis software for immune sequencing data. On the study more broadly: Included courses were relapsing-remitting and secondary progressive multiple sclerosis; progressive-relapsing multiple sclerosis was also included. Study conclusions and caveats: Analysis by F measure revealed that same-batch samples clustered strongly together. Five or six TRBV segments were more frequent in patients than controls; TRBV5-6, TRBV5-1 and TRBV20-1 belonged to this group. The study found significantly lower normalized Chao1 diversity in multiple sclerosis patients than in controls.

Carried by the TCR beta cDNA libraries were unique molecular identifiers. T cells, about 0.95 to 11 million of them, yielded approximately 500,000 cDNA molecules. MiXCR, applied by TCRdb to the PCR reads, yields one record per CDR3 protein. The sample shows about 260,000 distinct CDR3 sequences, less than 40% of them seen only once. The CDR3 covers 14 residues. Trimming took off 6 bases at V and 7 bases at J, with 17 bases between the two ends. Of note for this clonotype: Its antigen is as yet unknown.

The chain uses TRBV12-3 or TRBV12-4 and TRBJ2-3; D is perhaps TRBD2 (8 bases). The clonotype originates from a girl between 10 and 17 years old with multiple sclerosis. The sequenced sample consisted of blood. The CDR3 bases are TGTGCCAGCAGGGTACTAGCGGACAGGCATACGCAGTATTTT. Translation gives CASRVLADRHTQYF.